This record covers a single T cell receptor beta chain. V lost 4 bases to trimming and J lost 0 bases, with 12 bases between them. This CDR3 region has 15 residues. Germline V gives CDR1 LNHDA, CDR2 SQIVND (reference sequence). The data derive from a study of blood T cell repertoires in COVID-19. Across the study: The United States, Italy and Spain supplied acute and convalescent COVID-19 samples. PBMCs, B-cell-depleted T cells, or T cells were the source of the cDNA or gDNA that made up the material.

As processed by the authors: From reference gene primer amplification, estimates of nucleated cell counts were derived. Libraries were prepared by immunoSEQ multiplex PCR; TCRdb keeps only in-frame clonotypes and omits some of them. V and J calls and clone size are as listed in that table; D and trimming were resolved from the DNA. The sample has 110,000 to 150,000 clones; 80% to 90% are singletons. The sample taken for sequencing was peripheral blood. This sequence originates from a woman between 45 and 65 years old with acute or convalescent COVID-19. This rearrangement joins TRBV19 to TRBJ2-5; D is ambiguous. This CDR3 is CASSRAGLYQETQYF. CDR3 nucleotide sequence: TGTGCCAGTAGTAGGGCAGGTCTGTACCAAGAGACCCAGTACTTC.